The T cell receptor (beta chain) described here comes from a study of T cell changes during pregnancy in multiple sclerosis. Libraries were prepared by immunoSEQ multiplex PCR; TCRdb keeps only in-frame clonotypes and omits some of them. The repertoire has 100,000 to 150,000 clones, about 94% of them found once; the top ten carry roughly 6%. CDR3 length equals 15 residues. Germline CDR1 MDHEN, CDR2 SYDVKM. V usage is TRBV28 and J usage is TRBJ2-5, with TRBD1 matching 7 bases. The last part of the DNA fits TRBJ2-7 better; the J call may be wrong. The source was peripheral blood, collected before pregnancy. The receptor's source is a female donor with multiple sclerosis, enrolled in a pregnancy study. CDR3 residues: CASSLWRNRGAEQYF. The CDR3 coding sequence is TGTGCCAGCAGTTTATGGAGGAACAGGGGAGCCGAGCAGTACTTC.